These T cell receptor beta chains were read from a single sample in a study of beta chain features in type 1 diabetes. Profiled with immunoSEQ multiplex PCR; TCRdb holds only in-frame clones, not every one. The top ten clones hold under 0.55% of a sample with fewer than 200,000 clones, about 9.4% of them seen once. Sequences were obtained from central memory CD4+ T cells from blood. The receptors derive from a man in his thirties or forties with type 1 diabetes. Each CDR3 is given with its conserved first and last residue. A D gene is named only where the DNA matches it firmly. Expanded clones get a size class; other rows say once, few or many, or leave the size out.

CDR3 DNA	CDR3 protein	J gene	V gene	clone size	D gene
TGCGCCAGCAGCTTGGCCCAATCCATCTCCTACGAGCAGTACTTC	CASSLAQSISYEQYF	TRBJ2-7	TRBV5-1	NA	NA
TGTGCCAGCAGCTTGGTCGAGGGCATGGAGACCCAGTACTTC	CASSLVEGMETQYF	TRBJ2-5	TRBV5-6	NA	NA
TGTGCCAGCAGCTTATACAGGGACATTTCCTCTAACTATGGCTACACCTTC	CASSLYRDISSNYGYTF	TRBJ1-2	TRBV7-2	NA	NA
TGTGCCAGCAGTATGAGAGACGAGCAGTACTTC	CASSMRDEQYF	TRBJ2-7	TRBV27	NA	NA
TGTGCCAGCTCACCACCCAATGAGGAGAGCACTGAAGCTTTCTTT	CASSPPNEESTEAFF	TRBJ1-1	TRBV18	NA	NA
TGCAGCGCAAGCGATTACAATGAGCAGTTCTTC	CSASDYNEQFF	TRBJ2-1	TRBV29-1	few	NA
TGCGCCAGCAGCTTGATGGACAGCATTACTGGGGCCAACGTCCTGACTTTC	CASSLMDSITGANVLTF	TRBJ2-6	TRBV5-1	few	NA
TGCGCCAGCAGCTCAGCCGGGACAGGGCGATACGAGCAGTACTTC	CASSSAGTGRYEQYF	TRBJ2-7	TRBV5-1	NA	TRBD1
TGTGCCAGCAGTGAGGTGGGAGGACTATGGCATGAGCAGTTCTTC	CASSEVGGLWHEQFF	TRBJ2-1	TRBV25-1	few	NA
TGCGCCAGCAGCTTGGCCGAGGCTAGCGCGAACACAGATACGCAGTATTTT	CASSLAEASANTDTQYF	TRBJ2-3	TRBV5-1	NA	NA
TGTGCCAGCCAACTGACAGAACAGCCCCAGCATTTT	CASQLTEQPQHF	TRBJ1-5	TRBV2	many	NA
TGTGCCAGCAGTTACACCACTAGCGTCCTCAATGAGCAGTTCTTC	CASSYTTSVLNEQFF	TRBJ2-1	TRBV6-6	few	TRBD2
TGCGCCAGCAGCCCCGGGGAGGCATCGAACACTGAAGCTTTCTTT	CASSPGEASNTEAFF	TRBJ1-1	TRBV5-1	few	NA
TGTGCCAGCTCACCAGCGGGAGAAGGAAACACCATATATTTT	CASSPAGEGNTIYF	TRBJ1-3	TRBV18	NA	NA
TGCGCCAGCAGCCACTACCTAGGGGGAGGGGAAGGGACTGAAGCTTTCTTT	CASSHYLGGGEGTEAFF	TRBJ1-1	TRBV4-3	NA	NA
TGCAGCGTTGGGCAGGGAAAGGACACCGGGGAGCTGTTTTTT	CSVGQGKDTGELFF	TRBJ2-2	TRBV29-1	NA	NA
TGTGCCAGCAGCTTGGACACAGGTACCCAAGAGACCCAGTACTTC	CASSLDTGTQETQYF	TRBJ2-5	TRBV5-6	few	NA
TGTGCCAGCTCCCCAGCGGGAGGCTTCACAGATACGCAGTATTTT	CASSPAGGFTDTQYF	TRBJ2-3	TRBV18	NA	TRBD2
TGTGCCTGGAACGGACAGACTAACACTGAAGCTTTCTTT	CAWNGQTNTEAFF	TRBJ1-1	TRBV30	few	NA
TGTGCCAGCCACAGGGGTTATGGCTACACCTTC	CASHRGYGYTF	TRBJ1-2	TRBV28	few	TRBD1
TGTGCCAGCTCTCCTAAAGCCGGGAGCGAGCAGTACTTC	CASSPKAGSEQYF	TRBJ2-7	TRBV18	NA	NA
TGCAGCGTGGATAGCACGAACTATGGCTACACCTTC	CSVDSTNYGYTF	TRBJ1-2	TRBV29-1	NA	NA
TGTGCCAGCAGCCGGGATTTCAAAGAGACCCAGTACTTC	CASSRDFKETQYF	TRBJ2-5	TRBV9	few	NA
TGTGCCAGCAGTTTCGGGAATAGGGATGAGCAGTTCTTC	CASSFGNRDEQFF	TRBJ2-1	TRBV28	few	NA
TGTGCCCGCGCATCCGGGACAGGAAGAGACTACGAGCAGTACTTC	CARASGTGRDYEQYF	TRBJ2-7	TRBV2	NA	TRBD1
TGTGCCAGCAGCGCTTCCCCGACAGGGGCAGGCTATGGCTACACCTTC	CASSASPTGAGYGYTF	TRBJ1-2	TRBV9	few	TRBD1
TGTGCCAGCAGTTTATCCCTAGCGGGAGTATTCTACGAGCAGTACTTC	CASSLSLAGVFYEQYF	TRBJ2-7	TRBV27	few	TRBD2
TGTGCCAGCTCACCGAACAGGGGCAATGAGCAGTTCTTC	CASSPNRGNEQFF	TRBJ2-1	TRBV18	NA	TRBD1
TGCGCCAGCAGCCTAGACAGGGGGTTCCAAGAGACCCAGTACTTC	CASSLDRGFQETQYF	TRBJ2-5	TRBV4-3	NA	TRBD1
TGTGCCACCAGCAGAGTTGGAGTTTACGAGCAGTACTTC	CATSRVGVYEQYF	TRBJ2-7	TRBV15	NA	NA
TGTGCCAGCAGCTTCCCGTCTAGCTATGAGACCCAGTACTTC	CASSFPSSYETQYF	TRBJ2-5	TRBV11-2	few	NA
TGTGCCAGCAGTTTATCGGCGGGACCCTCCTACGAGCAGTACTTC	CASSLSAGPSYEQYF	TRBJ2-7	TRBV27	NA	NA
TGTGCCAGCAGCTTTAGGGCGGGAGTACCTCTACTTCACACCGGGGAGCTGTTTTTT	CASSFRAGVPLLHTGELFF	TRBJ2-2	TRBV7-3	few	TRBD2
TGTGCCAGCCTTCGGGATCTAGCCAAAAACATTCAGTACTTC	CASLRDLAKNIQYF	TRBJ2-4	TRBV27	NA	NA
TGTGCCAGCAGTGCCGCGAATACTAGGAGCGAGCAGTACTTC	CASSAANTRSEQYF	TRBJ2-7	TRBV6-5	few	NA
TGCGCCAGCAGCCTCCGGACTAGCGGGATCTACAATGAGCAGTTCTTC	CASSLRTSGIYNEQFF	TRBJ2-1	TRBV4-3	NA	TRBD2
TGTGCTAGCAGCTTCGAGAGGGACACTGAAGCTTTCTTT	CASSFERDTEAFF	TRBJ1-1	TRBV7-7	few	NA
TGTGCCAGCAGTTACTCCTGGGAGACGAACACTGAAGCTTTCTTT	CASSYSWETNTEAFF	TRBJ1-1	TRBV6-5	few	NA
TGTGCCAGCAGCCACCGTTACCCCCAGGAGACCCAGTACTTC	CASSHRYPQETQYF	TRBJ2-5	TRBV14	NA	NA
TGCGCCAGCAGCTGGGGACAGGGTCTGAATGGCTACACCTTC	CASSWGQGLNGYTF	TRBJ1-2	TRBV5-1	few	TRBD1
TGTGCCAGCAGCTTAAGAAGCGTTCCCTACAATGAGCAGTTCTTC	CASSLRSVPYNEQFF	TRBJ2-1	TRBV11-1	NA	NA
TGTGCCAGCAGTGGGGGACAGCACAATCAGCCCCAGCATTTT	CASSGGQHNQPQHF	TRBJ1-5	TRBV25-1	NA	TRBD1